A selection of T cell receptor beta chains follows, all from one sample in a study of breast tumors, draining lymph nodes, adjacent tissues. From the multiplex PCR reads, TCRdb called clonotypes with MiXCR, one entry per CDR3 protein. The sample includes 20,000 to 25,000 distinct CDR3 sequences, about 61% of them seen just once. The sample comprised tumor-adjacent breast tissue. The receptors here all came from a female donor with breast cancer. Some clones in this sample may be carry-over from other donors' samples. CDR3s include the opening cysteine and the closing phenylalanine or tryptophan. Fields, in order: clone size, J gene, V gene, D gene, CDR3 DNA, CDR3 protein. D genes are given only for firm matches. Not all rows give a size; the values are once, few, many and, for expanded clones, a class.

clone_size: -; j_call: TRBJ2-3; v_call: TRBV7-9; d_call: TRBD2; cdr3_nt: TGTGCCAGCAGTGCGGGGCTAGCGGGAGCCACAGATACGCAGTATTTT; cdr3_aa: CASSAGLAGATDTQYF
clone_size: -; j_call: TRBJ2-4; v_call: TRBV6-6; d_call: -; cdr3_nt: TGTGCCAGCAGTCACGGGGAGGAAAACATTCAGTACTTC; cdr3_aa: CASSHGEENIQYF
clone_size: -; j_call: TRBJ1-4; v_call: TRBV29-1; d_call: -; cdr3_nt: TGCAGCGTTGAGGGTTTGGAGGGGAGTGAAAAACTGTTTTTT; cdr3_aa: CSVEGLEGSEKLFF
clone_size: many; j_call: TRBJ2-3; v_call: TRBV19; d_call: -; cdr3_nt: TGTGCCAGTAGTATTCTTAACTCGGACACAGATACGCAGTATTTT; cdr3_aa: CASSILNSDTDTQYF
clone_size: -; j_call: TRBJ1-1; v_call: TRBV5-1; d_call: -; cdr3_nt: TGCGCCAGCAGGGGTGGGATGAACACTGAAGCTTTCTTT; cdr3_aa: CASRGGMNTEAFF
clone_size: -; j_call: TRBJ2-3; v_call: TRBV7-9; d_call: -; cdr3_nt: TGTGCCAGCAGCCAACTAGCTACTAGCACAGATACGCAGTATTTT; cdr3_aa: CASSQLATSTDTQYF
clone_size: -; j_call: TRBJ2-5; v_call: TRBV5-6; d_call: -; cdr3_nt: TGTGCCAGCAGCTTTGGGGGAGTAGAGACCCAGTACTTC; cdr3_aa: CASSFGGVETQYF
clone_size: -; j_call: TRBJ1-2; v_call: TRBV20-1; d_call: TRBD1; cdr3_nt: TGCAGTGCAAACGGACAGGGATGGGATTATGGCTACACCTTC; cdr3_aa: CSANGQGWDYGYTF
clone_size: -; j_call: TRBJ1-2; v_call: TRBV19; d_call: -; cdr3_nt: TGTGCCACCTCAGCCGCGGGGTTTGGCTACACCTTC; cdr3_aa: CATSAAGFGYTF
clone_size: many; j_call: TRBJ2-3; v_call: TRBV5-8; d_call: TRBD2; cdr3_nt: TGTGCCAGCAGCTTGGGGACTAGCGGACAAGATACGCAGTATTTT; cdr3_aa: CASSLGTSGQDTQYF
clone_size: -; j_call: TRBJ2-7; v_call: TRBV11-2; d_call: -; cdr3_nt: TGTGCCAGCAGCTTAGAGAGGGGACTGGGCTACGAGCAGTACTTC; cdr3_aa: CASSLERGLGYEQYF
clone_size: many; j_call: TRBJ1-1; v_call: TRBV20-1; d_call: -; cdr3_nt: TGCAGTGCTACCGCGACTTCAAGGGGAATGGCTTTCTTT; cdr3_aa: CSATATSRGMAFF
clone_size: many; j_call: TRBJ2-1; v_call: TRBV5-1; d_call: -; cdr3_nt: TGCGCCAGCAGCTTGGATAGCTACAATGAGCAGTTCTTC; cdr3_aa: CASSLDSYNEQFF
clone_size: -; j_call: TRBJ2-6; v_call: TRBV5-1; d_call: -; cdr3_nt: TGCGCCAGCAGCGGGTCCCTCGGGGCCAACGTCCTGACTTTC; cdr3_aa: CASSGSLGANVLTF
clone_size: medium-sized; j_call: TRBJ2-3; v_call: TRBV18; d_call: TRBD2; cdr3_nt: TGTGCCAGCTCCCCGGGAGGCCCGAGAGGAGATACGCAGTATTTT; cdr3_aa: CASSPGGPRGDTQYF
clone_size: many; j_call: TRBJ2-3; v_call: TRBV7-2; d_call: -; cdr3_nt: TGTGCCAGCAGTACAGGTTTACGCACAGATACGCAGTATTTT; cdr3_aa: CASSTGLRTDTQYF
clone_size: -; j_call: TRBJ1-2; v_call: TRBV7-2; d_call: TRBD1; cdr3_nt: TGTGCCAGCAGCGTAAAGACAGGGGGCCCCTATGGCTACCCCTTC; cdr3_aa: CASSVKTGGPYGYPF
clone_size: many; j_call: TRBJ1-4; v_call: TRBV20-1; d_call: TRBD1; cdr3_nt: TGCAGTGCTAGGGGCGGGACAGGAAATCGGGCAACTAATGAAAAACTGTTTTTT; cdr3_aa: CSARGGTGNRATNEKLFF
clone_size: -; j_call: TRBJ1-2; v_call: TRBV4-2; d_call: -; cdr3_nt: TGTGCCAGCAGCCAAGACACCTTCTATGGCTACACCTTC; cdr3_aa: CASSQDTFYGYTF
clone_size: few; j_call: TRBJ2-5; v_call: TRBV4-2; d_call: TRBD2; cdr3_nt: TGTGCCAGCAGACCACTAGCGGGGGAGACCCAGTACTTC; cdr3_aa: CASRPLAGETQYF
clone_size: -; j_call: TRBJ1-2; v_call: TRBV2; d_call: -; cdr3_nt: TGTGCCAGCACCCCCGTGAGGGCACAGGGCTACACCTTC; cdr3_aa: CASTPVRAQGYTF
clone_size: -; j_call: TRBJ2-7; v_call: TRBV9; d_call: TRBD1; cdr3_nt: TGTGCCAGCAGCGCGGGACAGGCGACTTACGAGCAGTCCTTC; cdr3_aa: CASSAGQATYEQSF
clone_size: -; j_call: TRBJ2-1; v_call: TRBV14; d_call: -; cdr3_nt: TGTGCCAGCAGCCAAGTGATATGTGAGCAGTTCTTC; cdr3_aa: CASSQVICEQFF
clone_size: -; j_call: TRBJ2-2; v_call: TRBV25-1; d_call: -; cdr3_nt: TGTGCCAGCAGTGAATCTAACATCGGGGAGCTGTTTTTT; cdr3_aa: CASSESNIGELFF
clone_size: -; j_call: TRBJ2-3; v_call: TRBV20-1; d_call: -; cdr3_nt: TGCAGCTTTAATCGGGGTATGGATACGCAGTATTTT; cdr3_aa: CSFNRGMDTQYF
clone_size: medium-sized; j_call: TRBJ1-6; v_call: TRBV6-5; d_call: -; cdr3_nt: TGTGCCAGCAGTTATTCTCTCCAGGGAAATTCACCCCTCCACTTT; cdr3_aa: CASSYSLQGNSPLHF
clone_size: -; j_call: TRBJ2-2; v_call: TRBV6-5; d_call: -; cdr3_nt: TGTGCCAGCAGTTACTCGGGAACCGGGGAGCTGTTTTTT; cdr3_aa: CASSYSGTGELFF
clone_size: -; j_call: TRBJ1-2; v_call: TRBV5-6; d_call: TRBD1; cdr3_nt: TGTGCCAGCAGCAGGAGACAGGGGGCGGACTATGGCTACACCTTC; cdr3_aa: CASSRRQGADYGYTF
clone_size: many; j_call: TRBJ1-4; v_call: TRBV15; d_call: TRBD1; cdr3_nt: TGTGCCACCAGCAGAGCTCCCGGACAGGGGACTTTTCTTCGCGAAAAACTGTTTTTT; cdr3_aa: CATSRAPGQGTFLREKLFF
clone_size: many; j_call: TRBJ1-1; v_call: TRBV20-1; d_call: -; cdr3_nt: TGCAGTGCTAGTCTCATCACTGAAGCTTTCTTT; cdr3_aa: CSASLITEAFF
clone_size: many; j_call: TRBJ1-1; v_call: TRBV29-1; d_call: -; cdr3_nt: TGCAGCGCCCTGGAGAACACTGAAGCTTTCTTT; cdr3_aa: CSALENTEAFF
clone_size: -; j_call: TRBJ2-1; v_call: TRBV6-5; d_call: TRBD2; cdr3_nt: TGTGCCAGCAGTTACCGGACTAGCTTGGGCAATGAGCAGTTCTTC; cdr3_aa: CASSYRTSLGNEQFF
clone_size: -; j_call: TRBJ1-2; v_call: TRBV19; d_call: TRBD1; cdr3_nt: TGTGCCAGTAGTATTCTGACAGGGGGTCCCCCAGCTGGCTACACCTTC; cdr3_aa: CASSILTGGPPAGYTF
clone_size: -; j_call: TRBJ2-1; v_call: TRBV12-3/TRBV12-4; d_call: -; cdr3_nt: TGTGCCAGCAGTTTGCCCCCCTACAATGAGCAGTTCTTC; cdr3_aa: CASSLPPYNEQFF
clone_size: -; j_call: TRBJ2-1; v_call: TRBV29-1; d_call: TRBD1; cdr3_nt: TGCAGCGATCTGACAGGGTACGAGCAGTTCTTC; cdr3_aa: CSDLTGYEQFF
clone_size: -; j_call: TRBJ2-1; v_call: TRBV5-1; d_call: TRBD1; cdr3_nt: TGCGCCAGCAGCGAGGAGTACAGGGGGATTAGCTCCTACAATGAGCAGTTCTTC; cdr3_aa: CASSEEYRGISSYNEQFF
clone_size: -; j_call: TRBJ2-1; v_call: TRBV20-1; d_call: TRBD1; cdr3_nt: TGCAGTGCTAAACGGACAGGGGAGGATGAGCAGTTCTTC; cdr3_aa: CSAKRTGEDEQFF
clone_size: -; j_call: TRBJ2-1; v_call: TRBV9; d_call: TRBD2; cdr3_nt: TGTGCCAGCAGCGTAGCTAGCGGGAGCGACAATGAGCAGTTCTTC; cdr3_aa: CASSVASGSDNEQFF
clone_size: -; j_call: TRBJ2-7; v_call: TRBV19; d_call: TRBD1; cdr3_nt: TGTGCCAGTAGTTCCACCGGGACAGGGTTATTCGAGCAGTACTTC; cdr3_aa: CASSSTGTGLFEQYF
clone_size: -; j_call: TRBJ2-3; v_call: TRBV3-1; d_call: -; cdr3_nt: TGTGCCAGCAGCCAAGGGGACGGGGGGCTTAGTAGCACAGATACGCAGTATTTT; cdr3_aa: CASSQGDGGLSSTDTQYF